Listed below are T cell receptor beta chains from one sample, sequenced in a study of cytomegalovirus exposure and HLA in healthy donors. The assay was immunoSEQ multiplex PCR, and TCRdb's table has in-frame clones only and misses some. The sample yields around 150,000 clones, around 79% seen once. The specimen sequenced was PBMCs. The receptor source for this set is a woman between 50 and 59 years old in good health and CMV-seropositive. The CDR3 runs from the conserved cysteine through the conserved F or W. A D gene is named only where the DNA matches it firmly. Clone size is shown for a subset of rows, as once, few, many or a class of expanded clone.

abundance: .; d_gene: .; v_gene: TRBV28; j_gene: TRBJ2-6; CDR3aa: CASSLGGTGANVLTF; CDR3nt: TGTGCCAGCAGTCTAGGGGGAACTGGGGCCAACGTCCTGACTTTC
abundance: .; d_gene: .; v_gene: TRBV30; j_gene: TRBJ2-7; CDR3aa: CAWSAGIEQYF; CDR3nt: TGTGCCTGGAGTGCAGGGATCGAGCAGTACTTC
abundance: .; d_gene: .; v_gene: TRBV4-1; j_gene: TRBJ2-5; CDR3aa: CASSQGALEETQYF; CDR3nt: TGCGCCAGCAGCCAAGGGGCTCTTGAAGAGACCCAGTACTTC
abundance: .; d_gene: .; v_gene: TRBV25-1; j_gene: TRBJ1-1; CDR3aa: CASMRGGGAGRNTEAFF; CDR3nt: TGTGCCAGCATGAGGGGTGGGGGCGCCGGTCGGAACACTGAAGCTTTCTTT
abundance: .; d_gene: TRBD2; v_gene: TRBV6-1; j_gene: TRBJ2-1; CDR3aa: CASSESGGIGVNEQFF; CDR3nt: TGTGCCAGCAGTGAATCGGGAGGGATTGGGGTCAATGAGCAGTTCTTC
abundance: .; d_gene: .; v_gene: TRBV28; j_gene: TRBJ2-7; CDR3aa: CARQPGGREQYF; CDR3nt: TGTGCCAGGCAGCCGGGGGGCCGCGAGCAGTACTTC
abundance: .; d_gene: TRBD1; v_gene: TRBV5-1; j_gene: TRBJ1-2; CDR3aa: CASTRQGANYGYTF; CDR3nt: TGCGCCAGCACCAGACAGGGAGCGAACTATGGCTACACCTTC
abundance: .; d_gene: .; v_gene: TRBV5-4; j_gene: TRBJ1-2; CDR3aa: CASSSGWVQYGYTF; CDR3nt: TGTGCCAGCAGCTCAGGGTGGGTTCAGTATGGCTACACCTTC
abundance: .; d_gene: .; v_gene: TRBV4-1; j_gene: TRBJ1-1; CDR3aa: CASSSLTEAFF; CDR3nt: TGCGCCAGCAGTTCTTTGACTGAAGCTTTCTTT
abundance: .; d_gene: .; v_gene: TRBV5-6; j_gene: TRBJ2-7; CDR3aa: CASSLNTETYF; CDR3nt: TGTGCCAGCAGCCTAAATACGGAGACGTACTTC
abundance: .; d_gene: .; v_gene: TRBV7-9; j_gene: TRBJ1-2; CDR3aa: CASSNRENYGYTF; CDR3nt: TGTGCCAGCAGCAACCGGGAGAACTATGGCTACACCTTC
abundance: .; d_gene: TRBD1; v_gene: TRBV7-2; j_gene: TRBJ2-7; CDR3aa: CASSLVLTGRSEESF; CDR3nt: TGTGCCAGCAGCTTAGTTTTGACAGGGAGATCGGAAGAGTCCTTC
abundance: .; d_gene: .; v_gene: TRBV5-5; j_gene: TRBJ1-1; CDR3aa: CASSWGLNTEAFF; CDR3nt: TGTGCCAGCAGCTGGGGGCTGAACACTGAAGCTTTCTTT
abundance: few; d_gene: .; v_gene: TRBV5-6; j_gene: TRBJ2-5; CDR3aa: CASSGKGSRQETQYF; CDR3nt: TGTGCCAGCAGCGGGAAAGGGAGCCGCCAAGAGACCCAGTACTTC
abundance: .; d_gene: .; v_gene: TRBV28; j_gene: TRBJ2-1; CDR3aa: CASSLDPQGVDEQFF; CDR3nt: TGTGCCAGCAGTTTAGACCCACAGGGAGTCGATGAGCAGTTCTTC
abundance: .; d_gene: .; v_gene: TRBV27; j_gene: TRBJ1-6; CDR3aa: CASSARSSYNSPLHF; CDR3nt: TGTGCCAGCAGTGCACGGAGCTCCTATAATTCACCCCTCCACTTT
abundance: few; d_gene: TRBD1; v_gene: TRBV4-1; j_gene: TRBJ1-6; CDR3aa: CASSQDRGRNSPLHF; CDR3nt: TGCGCCAGCAGCCAGGACAGGGGCCGAAATTCACCCCTCCACTTT
abundance: .; d_gene: .; v_gene: TRBV4-1; j_gene: TRBJ2-7; CDR3aa: CASSQPGNDEQYF; CDR3nt: TGCGCCAGCAGCCAACCGGGGAACGACGAGCAGTACTTC
abundance: .; d_gene: TRBD1; v_gene: TRBV27; j_gene: TRBJ2-1; CDR3aa: CASSPGLRGPKQFF; CDR3nt: TGTGCCAGCAGTCCTGGGCTCAGGGGGCCTAAGCAGTTCTTC
abundance: .; d_gene: TRBD1; v_gene: TRBV19; j_gene: TRBJ1-6; CDR3aa: CASSPNRQGGASPLHF; CDR3nt: TGTGCCAGTAGTCCAAATCGACAGGGTGGTGCTTCACCCCTCCACTTT
abundance: .; d_gene: .; v_gene: TRBV5-6; j_gene: TRBJ1-1; CDR3aa: CASSLVKSPMSYTNTEAFF; CDR3nt: TGTGCCAGCAGCTTGGTAAAATCCCCCATGTCCTATACGAACACTGAAGCTTTCTTT
abundance: once; d_gene: TRBD2; v_gene: TRBV4-1; j_gene: TRBJ2-5; CDR3aa: CASSQDWGGETQYF; CDR3nt: TGCGCCAGCAGCCAAGATTGGGGGGGGGAGACCCAGTACTTC
abundance: .; d_gene: .; v_gene: TRBV13; j_gene: TRBJ2-7; CDR3aa: CASSPSGDPSYEQYF; CDR3nt: TGTGCCAGCAGCCCATCGGGGGATCCGTCCTACGAGCAGTACTTC
abundance: .; d_gene: TRBD1; v_gene: TRBV18; j_gene: TRBJ1-1; CDR3aa: CASSPGVGGQGGTEAFF; CDR3nt: TGTGCCAGCTCACCGGGGGTAGGGGGCCAAGGGGGCACTGAAGCTTTCTTT
abundance: many; d_gene: TRBD2; v_gene: TRBV2; j_gene: TRBJ2-3; CDR3aa: CASSPNSGSGTDTQYF; CDR3nt: TGTGCCAGCAGCCCTAATAGCGGGAGTGGCACAGATACGCAGTATTTT
abundance: .; d_gene: .; v_gene: TRBV10-1; j_gene: TRBJ1-3; CDR3aa: CASSGGSGNTIYF; CDR3nt: TGCGCCAGCAGTGGAGGCTCTGGAAACACCATATATTTT
abundance: .; d_gene: TRBD2; v_gene: TRBV12-5; j_gene: TRBJ2-1; CDR3aa: CASGPTGRGNDEQFF; CDR3nt: TGTGCTAGTGGCCCAACCGGGAGGGGGAATGATGAGCAGTTCTTC
abundance: few; d_gene: TRBD1; v_gene: TRBV5-4; j_gene: TRBJ2-7; CDR3aa: CASSLDSRGIGQYF; CDR3nt: TGTGCCAGCAGCTTGGATAGCAGGGGGATCGGGCAGTACTTC
abundance: .; d_gene: .; v_gene: TRBV30; j_gene: TRBJ1-6; CDR3aa: CAWSVLRNSSPLHF; CDR3nt: TGTGCCTGGAGTGTCCTGCGGAATAGTTCACCCCTCCACTTT
abundance: .; d_gene: TRBD1; v_gene: TRBV28; j_gene: TRBJ2-5; CDR3aa: CASSGGQVAGETQYF; CDR3nt: TGTGCCAGCAGCGGGGGACAGGTCGCAGGGGAGACCCAGTACTTC
abundance: .; d_gene: TRBD2; v_gene: TRBV4-1; j_gene: TRBJ2-1; CDR3aa: CASRSRGGRAPYNEQFF; CDR3nt: TGCGCCAGCAGATCTCGCGGCGGGAGGGCCCCCTACAATGAGCAGTTCTTC
abundance: .; d_gene: TRBD2; v_gene: TRBV7-6; j_gene: TRBJ2-3; CDR3aa: CASSAGGSTDTQYF; CDR3nt: TGTGCCAGCAGCGCTGGCGGGAGTACAGATACGCAGTATTTT
abundance: .; d_gene: TRBD2; v_gene: TRBV9; j_gene: TRBJ2-5; CDR3aa: CASSVAPGGGETQYF; CDR3nt: TGTGCCAGCAGCGTAGCACCGGGGGGAGGAGAGACCCAGTACTTC
abundance: .; d_gene: TRBD2; v_gene: TRBV7-9; j_gene: TRBJ2-7; CDR3aa: CASSFASGRTYEQYF; CDR3nt: TGTGCCAGCAGCTTCGCTAGCGGGAGGACCTACGAGCAGTACTTC
abundance: .; d_gene: .; v_gene: TRBV2; j_gene: TRBJ2-5; CDR3aa: CASNPAAYQETQYF; CDR3nt: TGTGCCAGCAACCCCGCAGCGTACCAAGAGACCCAGTACTTC
abundance: .; d_gene: TRBD1; v_gene: TRBV5-6; j_gene: TRBJ1-5; CDR3aa: CASSLGSSGQGRIQPQHF; CDR3nt: TGTGCCAGCAGCTTGGGAAGTTCAGGACAGGGGAGAATTCAGCCCCAGCATTTT
abundance: .; d_gene: .; v_gene: TRBV18; j_gene: TRBJ2-7; CDR3aa: CASSRGQYEQYF; CDR3nt: TGTGCCAGCTCACGCGGTCAGTACGAGCAGTACTTC
abundance: few; d_gene: TRBD1; v_gene: TRBV5-1; j_gene: TRBJ1-1; CDR3aa: CASSQQGNADTEAFF; CDR3nt: TGCGCCAGCAGCCAACAGGGGAATGCGGACACTGAAGCTTTCTTT
abundance: .; d_gene: .; v_gene: TRBV6-5; j_gene: TRBJ1-2; CDR3aa: CASSYSPWTAYGYTF; CDR3nt: TGTGCCAGCAGTTACTCACCCTGGACAGCCTATGGCTACACCTTC
abundance: .; d_gene: .; v_gene: TRBV7-2; j_gene: TRBJ1-2; CDR3aa: CASSLIARGRGDGYTF; CDR3nt: TGTGCCAGCAGCTTAATCGCCCGGGGCCGGGGGGATGGCTACACCTTC
abundance: once; d_gene: TRBD2; v_gene: TRBV28; j_gene: TRBJ2-3; CDR3aa: CASREPSGGAQEDTQYF; CDR3nt: TGTGCCAGCAGGGAACCTAGCGGGGGGGCCCAGGAAGATACGCAGTATTTT
abundance: .; d_gene: TRBD2; v_gene: TRBV30; j_gene: TRBJ2-7; CDR3aa: CAWRNAGESDSGKGPDRADEQYF; CDR3nt: TGTGCCTGGAGAAATGCAGGAGAATCAGATAGCGGGAAAGGTCCGGATCGAGCAGACGAGCAGTACTTC
abundance: .; d_gene: TRBD1; v_gene: TRBV7-9; j_gene: TRBJ1-2; CDR3aa: CAYGLDRSNYGYTF; CDR3nt: TGTGCCTACGGGCTGGACAGGTCTAACTATGGCTACACCTTC
abundance: few; d_gene: .; v_gene: TRBV30; j_gene: TRBJ1-1; CDR3aa: CAWKSKGVNTGEAFF; CDR3nt: TGTGCCTGGAAAAGTAAGGGGGTGAACACTGGTGAAGCTTTCTTT
abundance: few; d_gene: .; v_gene: TRBV30; j_gene: TRBJ1-1; CDR3aa: CARFREECDTEAFF; CDR3nt: TGTGCCCGTTTTCGAGAGGAGTGCGACACTGAAGCTTTCTTT